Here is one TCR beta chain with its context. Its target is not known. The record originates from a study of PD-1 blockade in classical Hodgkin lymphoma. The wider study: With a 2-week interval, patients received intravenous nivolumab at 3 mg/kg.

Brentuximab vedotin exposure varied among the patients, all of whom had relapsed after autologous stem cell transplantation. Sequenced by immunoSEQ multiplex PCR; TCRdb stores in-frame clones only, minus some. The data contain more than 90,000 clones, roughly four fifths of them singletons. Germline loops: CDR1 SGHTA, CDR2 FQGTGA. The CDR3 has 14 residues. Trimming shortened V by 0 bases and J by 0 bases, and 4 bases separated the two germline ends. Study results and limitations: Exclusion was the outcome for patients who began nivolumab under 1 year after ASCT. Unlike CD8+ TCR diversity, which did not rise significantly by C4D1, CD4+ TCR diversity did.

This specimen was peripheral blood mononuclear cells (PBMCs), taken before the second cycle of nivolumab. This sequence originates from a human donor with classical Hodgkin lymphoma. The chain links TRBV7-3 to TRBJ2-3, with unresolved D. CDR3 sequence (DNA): TGTGCCAGCAGCTTAACCCGTAGCACAGATACGCAGTATTTT. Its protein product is CASSLTRSTDTQYF.